This T cell receptor beta chain was recovered during a study of cytomegalovirus exposure and HLA in healthy donors. Study information: Unique TCRs numbering roughly 85 million, obtained from HLA-typed donors, made up an early data release.

General study findings and limits: Roughly even sequencing depth across donors was the assumption behind the presence/absence analyses.

The donors, nominally healthy at sampling, likely had unrecorded immune exposures. This CDR3 has 15 residues. Germline-derived CDR1 and CDR2 are MNHEY and SVGAGI. V was shortened by 4 bases and J by 3 bases, with 13 bases between the two germline ends. The PCR used 60 Vbeta and 13 Jbeta primers. The method was immunoSEQ multiplex PCR; TCRdb's version includes in-frame clones alone and lacks a portion of them. The table shows tens of thousands of clones, with about 68% occurring only once. Worth noting for this clone: Its antigen is currently unknown.

The chain couples TRBV6-5 to TRBJ1-3; maybe TRBD1 (6 bases). This sequence originates from a human donor in good health. The source material was PBMCs. This CDR3 reads CASSSQGLGGNTIYF. The CDR3 nucleotides are TGTGCCAGCAGTTCACAGGGTCTTGGTGGAAACACCATATATTTT.